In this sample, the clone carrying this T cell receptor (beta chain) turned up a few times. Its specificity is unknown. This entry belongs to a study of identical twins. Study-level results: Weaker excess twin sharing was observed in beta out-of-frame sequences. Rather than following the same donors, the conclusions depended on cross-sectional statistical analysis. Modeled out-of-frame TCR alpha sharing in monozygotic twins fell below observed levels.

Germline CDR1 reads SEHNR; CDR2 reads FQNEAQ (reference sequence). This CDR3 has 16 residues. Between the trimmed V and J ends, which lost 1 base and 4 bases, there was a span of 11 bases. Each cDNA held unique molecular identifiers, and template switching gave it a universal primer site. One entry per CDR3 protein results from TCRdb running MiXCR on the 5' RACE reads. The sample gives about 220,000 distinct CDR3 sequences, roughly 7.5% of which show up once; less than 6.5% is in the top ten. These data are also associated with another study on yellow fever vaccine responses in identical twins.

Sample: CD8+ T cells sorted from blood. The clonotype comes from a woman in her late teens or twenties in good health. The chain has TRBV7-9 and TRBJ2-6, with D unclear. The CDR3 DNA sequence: TGTGCCAGCAGCTTAGTAGGGTTATCGGGGGCCAACGTCCTGACTTTC. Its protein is CASSLVGLSGANVLTF.